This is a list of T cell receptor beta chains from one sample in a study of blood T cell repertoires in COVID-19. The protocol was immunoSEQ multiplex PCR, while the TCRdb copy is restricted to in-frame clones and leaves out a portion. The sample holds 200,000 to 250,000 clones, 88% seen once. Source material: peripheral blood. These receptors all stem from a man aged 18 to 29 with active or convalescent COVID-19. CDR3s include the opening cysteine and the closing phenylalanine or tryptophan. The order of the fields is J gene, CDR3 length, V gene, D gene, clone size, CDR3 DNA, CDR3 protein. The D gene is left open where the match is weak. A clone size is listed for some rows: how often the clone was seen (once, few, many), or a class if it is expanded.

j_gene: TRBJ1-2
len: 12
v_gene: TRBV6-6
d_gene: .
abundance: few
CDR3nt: TGTGCCAGCAGCTTAGACACGTATGGCTACACCTTC
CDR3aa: CASSLDTYGYTF

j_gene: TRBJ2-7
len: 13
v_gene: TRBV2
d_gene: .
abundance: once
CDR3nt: TGTGCCAGCAGTGTGGGCCCGACCTACGAGCAGTACTTC
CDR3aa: CASSVGPTYEQYF

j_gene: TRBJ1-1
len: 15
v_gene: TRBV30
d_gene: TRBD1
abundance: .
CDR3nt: TGTGCCTGGAGTCCTGTTGACAGGGAGAACACTGAAGCTTTCTTT
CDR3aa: CAWSPVDRENTEAFF

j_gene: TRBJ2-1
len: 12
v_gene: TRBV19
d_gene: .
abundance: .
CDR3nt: TGTGCCAGTAGCCACCCCGGGGGTAGGCAGTTCTTC
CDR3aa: CASSHPGGRQFF

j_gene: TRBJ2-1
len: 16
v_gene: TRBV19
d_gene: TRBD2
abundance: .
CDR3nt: TGTGCCAGTAGTATATTGACTAGCGCGATCAACAATGAGCAGTTCTTC
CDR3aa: CASSILTSAINNEQFF

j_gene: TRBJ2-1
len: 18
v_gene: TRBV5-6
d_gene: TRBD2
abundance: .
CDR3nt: TGTGCCAGCAGCTCTGGGGTAGCGGGAGGCCTCCTGCGCAATGAGCAGTTCTTC
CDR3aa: CASSSGVAGGLLRNEQFF

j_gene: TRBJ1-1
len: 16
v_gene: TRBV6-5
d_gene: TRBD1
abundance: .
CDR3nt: TGTGCCAGCAGTTACTCGGATCAGGGGGTAGGCACTGAAGCTTTCTTT
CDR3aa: CASSYSDQGVGTEAFF

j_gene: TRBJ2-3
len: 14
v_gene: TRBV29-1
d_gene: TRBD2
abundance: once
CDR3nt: TGCAGCGTCGCTTCTAGCGGGAGTTTGGATACGCAGTATTTT
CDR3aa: CSVASSGSLDTQYF

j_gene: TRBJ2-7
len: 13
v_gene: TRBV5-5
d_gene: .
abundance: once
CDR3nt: TGTGCCAGCACCCGGGACTTTTCCTACGAGCAGTACTTC
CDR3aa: CASTRDFSYEQYF

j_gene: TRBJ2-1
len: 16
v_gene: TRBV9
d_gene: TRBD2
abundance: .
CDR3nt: TGTGCCAGCAGCGTTCGGCTAGCGGGAGCTCGCAATGAGCAGTTCTTC
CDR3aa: CASSVRLAGARNEQFF

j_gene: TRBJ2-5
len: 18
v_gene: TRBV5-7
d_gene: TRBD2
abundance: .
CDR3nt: TGTGCCAGCCCCCGGCGGGGCGGGAGGGCCCTCCCTCAAGAGACCCAGTACTTC
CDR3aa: CASPRRGGRALPQETQYF

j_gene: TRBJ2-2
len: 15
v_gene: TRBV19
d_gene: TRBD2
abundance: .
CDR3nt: TGTGCCAGTAGGCGGGGGGCGACGTCCACCGGGGAGCTGTTTTTT
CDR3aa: CASRRGATSTGELFF

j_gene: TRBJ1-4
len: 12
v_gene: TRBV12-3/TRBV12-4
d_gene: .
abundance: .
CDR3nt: TGTGCCAGCAGTTTCCCCCGTGAAAAACTGTTTTTT
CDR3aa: CASSFPREKLFF

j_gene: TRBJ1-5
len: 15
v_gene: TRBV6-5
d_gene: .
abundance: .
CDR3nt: TGTGCCAGCCACCCAGCAGGCCCCTTCAATCAGCCCCAGCATTTT
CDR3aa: CASHPAGPFNQPQHF

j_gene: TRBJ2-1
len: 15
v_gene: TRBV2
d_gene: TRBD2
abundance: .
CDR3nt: TGTGCCAGCAGTGCCATCCGGGACTACGGTAATGAGCAGTTCTTC
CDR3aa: CASSAIRDYGNEQFF

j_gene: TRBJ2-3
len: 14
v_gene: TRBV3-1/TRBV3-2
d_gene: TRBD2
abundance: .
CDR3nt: TGTGCCAGCAGCCACGGGAGGGCGGCGGATACGCAGTATTTT
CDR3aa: CASSHGRAADTQYF

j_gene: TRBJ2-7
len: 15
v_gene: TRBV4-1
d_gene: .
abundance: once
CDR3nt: TGCGCCAGCAGCCAAGCTACCGGAGGGGCCTACGAGCAGTACTTC
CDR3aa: CASSQATGGAYEQYF

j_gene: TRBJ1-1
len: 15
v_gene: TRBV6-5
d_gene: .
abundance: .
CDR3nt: TGTGCCAGCAGTTACGCGACCAGGGGGAACACTGAAGCTTTCTTT
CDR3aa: CASSYATRGNTEAFF

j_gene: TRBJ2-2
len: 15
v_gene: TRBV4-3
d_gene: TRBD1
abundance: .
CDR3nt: TGCGCCAGCAGCCAATTTGACAGGGGCACCGGGGAGCTGTTTTTT
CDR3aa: CASSQFDRGTGELFF

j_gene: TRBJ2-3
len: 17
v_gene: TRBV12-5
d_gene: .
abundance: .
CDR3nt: TGTGCTAGTGGTTTGGTTTTAGGGGCCTCTAGCACAGATACGCAGTATTTT
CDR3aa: CASGLVLGASSTDTQYF

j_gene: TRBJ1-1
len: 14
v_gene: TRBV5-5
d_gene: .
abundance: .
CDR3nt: TGTGCCAGCAGCCCCTGGGGGGACCACACTGAAGCTTTCTTT
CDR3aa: CASSPWGDHTEAFF

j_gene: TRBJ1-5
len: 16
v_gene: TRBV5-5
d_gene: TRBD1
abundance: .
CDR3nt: TGTGCCAGCAGCAGGACAGGGGATAATAGCAATCAGCCCCAGCATTTT
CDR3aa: CASSRTGDNSNQPQHF

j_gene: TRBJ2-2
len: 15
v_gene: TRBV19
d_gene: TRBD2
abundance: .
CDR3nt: TGTGCCACCAACGCGGGGGGAGAGAACACCGGGGAGCTGTTTTTT
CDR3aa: CATNAGGENTGELFF

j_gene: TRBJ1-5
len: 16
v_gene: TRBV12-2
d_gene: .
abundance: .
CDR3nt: TGTGCAAGCCACTTGACCCAGGGGATCACCAATCAGCCCCAGCATTTT
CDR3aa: CASHLTQGITNQPQHF

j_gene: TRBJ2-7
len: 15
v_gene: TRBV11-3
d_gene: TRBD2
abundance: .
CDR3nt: TGTGCCAGCAGCTTAGGGCGGACTAGCGCCGACGAGCAGTACTTC
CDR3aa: CASSLGRTSADEQYF

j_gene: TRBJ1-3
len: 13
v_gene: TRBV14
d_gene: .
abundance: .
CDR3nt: TGTGCCAGCAAGAGGAACTCTGGAAACACCATATATTTT
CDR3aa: CASKRNSGNTIYF

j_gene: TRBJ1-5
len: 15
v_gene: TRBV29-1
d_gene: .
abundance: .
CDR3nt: TGCAGCGTTGGAGGCGGGGGAGGCGAGAATCAGCCCCAGCATTTT
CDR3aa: CSVGGGGGENQPQHF

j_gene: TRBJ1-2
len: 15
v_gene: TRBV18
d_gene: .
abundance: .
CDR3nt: TGTGCCAGCTCACCAGGAGGAACACTTAACTATGGCTACACCTTC
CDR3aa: CASSPGGTLNYGYTF

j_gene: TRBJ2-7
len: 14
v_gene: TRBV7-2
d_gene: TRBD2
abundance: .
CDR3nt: TGTGCCAGCAGCCGGACTAGCGGGGACTACGAGCAGTACTTC
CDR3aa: CASSRTSGDYEQYF

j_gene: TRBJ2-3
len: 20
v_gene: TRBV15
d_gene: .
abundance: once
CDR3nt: TGTGCCACCAGCAGAGATGGGGCGGGAAGCCCCTGGGTGGCCACAGATACGCAGTATTTT
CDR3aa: CATSRDGAGSPWVATDTQYF

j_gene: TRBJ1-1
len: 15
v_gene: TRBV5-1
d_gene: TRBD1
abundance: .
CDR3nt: TGCGCCAGCAGGAGGACAGGGGACCTGGACACTGAAGCTTTCTTT
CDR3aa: CASRRTGDLDTEAFF

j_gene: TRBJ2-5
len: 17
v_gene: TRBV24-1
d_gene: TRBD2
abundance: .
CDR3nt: TGTGCCACCAGTGATTCGTTCCCTAGCGGGAGTGGGGAGACCCAGTACTTC
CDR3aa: CATSDSFPSGSGETQYF

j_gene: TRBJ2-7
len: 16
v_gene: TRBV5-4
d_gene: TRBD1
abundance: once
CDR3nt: TGTGCCAGCAGCCCCACAGGGGGCGGGGATATATACGAGCAGTACTTC
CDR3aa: CASSPTGGGDIYEQYF

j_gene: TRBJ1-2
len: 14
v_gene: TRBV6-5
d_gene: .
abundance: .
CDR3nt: TGTGCCAGCAGTACGGGGGGAGGGAACTATGGCTACACCTTC
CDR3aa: CASSTGGGNYGYTF

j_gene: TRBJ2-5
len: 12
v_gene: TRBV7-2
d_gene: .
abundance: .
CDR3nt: TGTGCCAGCAGCTTACGCCCGAGAAGCCAGTACTTC
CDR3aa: CASSLRPRSQYF

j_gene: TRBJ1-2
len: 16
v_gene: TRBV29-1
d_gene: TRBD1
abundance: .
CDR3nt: TGCAGCGTTGTCCTCCCGGGCCAGGGGGGTAACTATGGCTACACCTTC
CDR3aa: CSVVLPGQGGNYGYTF

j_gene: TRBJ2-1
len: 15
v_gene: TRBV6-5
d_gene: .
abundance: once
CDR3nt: TGTGCCAGCAGTTACTCTGCGACACATTACAATGAGCAGTTCTTC
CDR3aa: CASSYSATHYNEQFF

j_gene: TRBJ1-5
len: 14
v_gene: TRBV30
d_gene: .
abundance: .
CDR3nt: TGTGCCTGGAGCACCGGGACGGGAGATCAGCCCCAGCATTTT
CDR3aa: CAWSTGTGDQPQHF

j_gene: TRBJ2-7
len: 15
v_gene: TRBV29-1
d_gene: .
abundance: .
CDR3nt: TGCAGCGTGGAACGGACGGGCCTCGGGAGCTACGAGCAGTACTTC
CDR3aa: CSVERTGLGSYEQYF

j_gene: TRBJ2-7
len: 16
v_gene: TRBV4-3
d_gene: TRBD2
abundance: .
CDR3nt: TGCGCCAGCAGCCCCAGAGGAACGGGACTAGCGGTAGAGCAGTACTTC
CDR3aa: CASSPRGTGLAVEQYF

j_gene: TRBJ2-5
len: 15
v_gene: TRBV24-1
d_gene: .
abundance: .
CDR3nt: TGTGCCACCAGTGATTTGTGTCAGGTTGAAGAGACCCAGTACTTC
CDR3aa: CATSDLCQVEETQYF